This T cell receptor (beta chain) is from a study of T cell responses to AZD1222 COVID-19 vaccine. Study results and limitations: Females made up more of the donors, who were largely white British, and clonal diversity may have come out too low. Of the AZD1222 recipients, only 5 to 7 were seropositive at baseline.

Repertoires were generated with immunoSEQ multiplex PCR, while TCRdb's copy carries only in-frame clones and drops some. The table shows over 130,000 clones, with more than 70% occurring only once. The CDR3 is 15 residues long. Germline V CDR1 and CDR2: SGHRS, YFSETQ. V lost 1 base to trimming and J lost 5 bases; unmatched junction nucleotides: 5. Concerning this clone itself: What it binds is unknown.

The rearrangement uses TRBV5-1 and TRBJ1-1; 10 positions match TRBD1. The clonotype originates from an adult who received the AZD1222 COVID-19 vaccine. Sequenced material: peripheral blood, taken 28 days after the second AZD1222 dose. The CDR3 DNA is TGCGCCAGCAGCTTGACACCGGGACAGGGGACTGAAGCTTTCTTT. Residues: CASSLTPGQGTEAFF.